This T cell receptor beta chain was identified during a study of T cells in Graves' hyperthyroidism and ophthalmopathy. This clonotype was counted ten times or more. Germline-derived CDR1 and CDR2 are SGDLS and YYNGEE. CDR3 size: 15 residues. J was trimmed by 8 bases and V by 1 base; bases with no gene match: 4. TCR beta CDR3 sequences were amplified from RNA transcripts. HTBI primers were employed in a first-round RT-PCR of the TCR CDR3. TCRdb reprocessed the multiplex PCR reads via MiXCR and lists one record per CDR3 protein. The sample records fewer than 750,000 distinct CDR3 sequences, about 15% being singletons. Ophthalmopathy in the patients scored at least 3 on Clinical Activity Score and at least 4 on NOSPECS grade, lasting under 3 months.

The chain has TRBV9 and TRBJ2-1, with 12 bases lining up with TRBD2. This receptor was identified in a woman between 45 and 65 years old with Graves' ophthalmopathy. The sequenced sample consisted of blood. CDR3 loop: CASSVLAGGMYEQFF. CDR3 in DNA: TGTGCCAGCAGCGTACTAGCGGGAGGGATGTATGAGCAGTTCTTC.